A single sample gave rise to the 30 T cell receptor beta chains below, sequenced in a study of blood T cell repertoires in COVID-19. Repertoires were generated with immunoSEQ multiplex PCR, while TCRdb's copy carries only in-frame clones and drops some. This table holds about 250,000 clones, 65% to 90% found once. The sample was peripheral blood. These receptors were taken from a woman older than 75 with active or convalescent COVID-19.

The CDR3 loop reads CSVESVAGDTQYF. In nucleotides, the CDR3 is TGCAGCGTTGAATCGGTAGCGGGGGATACGCAGTATTTT. The chain recombines TRBV29-1 with TRBJ2-3; 8 bases align to TRBD2. The germline V gene has CDR1 SQVTM and CDR2 ANQGSEA. Trimming at V came to 2 bases and at J to 6 bases, leaving 4 bases not matched to a gene. This CDR3 has 13 residues.

V is TRBV5-1 and J is TRBJ1-2; D might be TRBD1 (5 bases). Trimming took 4 bases from V and 4 from J, leaving 17 bases between them. Germline assignment: CDR1 SGHRS and CDR2 YFSETQ. The CDR3 consists of 15 residues. CDR3 nucleotides: TGCGCCAGCAGCCCCCACACACAGGAATTCTATGGCTACACCTTC. Protein: CASSPHTQEFYGYTF.

The chain joins TRBV18 to TRBJ1-2; 9 bases line up with TRBD1. J gave up 8 bases and V 4 bases, and 11 bases lay outside the gene matches. The CDR3 has 15 residues. Germline CDR1 KGHSH, CDR2 LQKENI. DNA for the CDR3: TGTGCCAGCTCACAGCGGACAGGGGAATCGGCCGGCTACACCTTC. This codes for CASSQRTGESAGYTF.

The chain carries TRBV5-1 and TRBJ2-7; TRBD1 is a possible D gene (6 bases). The length of the CDR3 is 14 residues. Germline CDR1 reads SGHRS; CDR2 reads YFSETQ. The V gene lost 0 bases and the J gene lost 1 base, with 8 bases spanning the gap. The CDR3 sequence: CASSLVDSSYEQYF. The CDR3 DNA is TGCGCCAGCAGCTTGGTGGACAGTTCCTACGAGCAGTACTTC.

The chain carries TRBV3-1 (or the pseudogene TRBV3-2) and TRBJ2-4; D is ambiguous. Trimming took 3 bases from V and 10 from J, leaving 7 bases between them. The CDR3 loop spans 11 amino acids. Germline CDR1 and CDR2: LGHDT and YNNKEL (reference sequence). The CDR3 sequence is CASSHSSIQYF. The CDR3 DNA reads TGTGCCAGCAGCCATAGCTCTATTCAGTACTTC.

The V and J genes are TRBV5-1 and TRBJ2-2; 8 bases align to TRBD1. Germline lookup yields CDR1 SGHRS and CDR2 YFSETQ. V lost 0 bases, J lost 4 bases, and 2 bases stayed unmatched. The CDR3 length is 15 residues. The CDR3 DNA reads as TGCGCCAGCAGCTTGGGACAGGGGAGCACCGGGGAGCTGTTTTTT. This translates into CASSLGQGSTGELFF.

This clone appeared a single time. The chain uses TRBV9 and TRBJ1-3, with D maybe TRBD1 (5 bases). V lost 0 bases and J 1 base, leaving 8 bases between the germline ends. Germline-derived CDR1 and CDR2 are SGDLS and YYNGEE. The CDR3 spans 15 residues. The chain's CDR3 is CASSVAAGSGNTIYF. As DNA, the CDR3 is TGTGCCAGCAGCGTAGCGGCAGGGTCTGGAAACACCATATATTTT.

This chain joins TRBV5-4 and TRBJ2-7; 8 positions match TRBD2. The germline V gene has CDR1 SGHNT and CDR2 YYREEE (reference sequence). The CDR3 runs to 16 residues. V shed 3 bases and J 3 bases; nucleotides not matched to a gene: 11. For the CDR3, the DNA is TGTGCCAGCAGCTCCACTACCGGACTAGCCGGCTACGAGCAGTACTTC. Its translation: CASSSTTGLAGYEQYF.

The chain is built from TRBV6-5 and TRBJ1-1, with D possibly matching TRBD1 (6 bases). Germline CDR1 and CDR2: MNHEY and SVGAGI. The CDR3 extends over 15 amino acids. V lost 6 bases and J lost 2, with 16 bases in between. The CDR3 DNA reads as TGTGCCAGCAGCTTATTTCCTGGGGGCAACACTGAAGCTTTCTTT. This translates into CASSLFPGGNTEAFF.

There are many counts of this clone. The chain couples TRBV20-1 to TRBJ2-7; 9 positions agree with TRBD1. Losses at the gene ends were 3 bases for V and 0 bases for J; bases not matched to a gene: 6. Germline assignment: CDR1 DFQATT and CDR2 SNEGSKA (reference sequence). This CDR3 spans 15 amino acids. CDR3 bases: TGCAGTGCTAGTTCCGACAGGGGGATCTCCTACGAGCAGTACTTC. This encodes CSASSDRGISYEQYF.

The chain recombines TRBV15 with TRBJ1-2; 7 positions agree with TRBD1. V shed 3 bases, J shed 8 bases, and the junction held 9 bases outside the gene matches. CDR1 is LNHNV, CDR2 YYDKDF, per germline (reference sequence). The CDR3 is 14 amino acids. CDR3 nucleotide sequence: TGTGCCACCAGCAGGCAACAGGGGACTGGGGGCTACACCTTC. Protein: CATSRQQGTGGYTF.

V is TRBV21-1 and J is TRBJ2-5; the D call TRBD1 from the table was never checked on the DNA. TRBV21-1 is annotated as a pseudogene. The CDR3 spans 14 residues. The CDR3 sequence: CASSFTGEKETQYF. DNA for the CDR3: TGTGCCAGCAGCTTTACAGGGGAAAAAGAGACCCAGTACTTC.

The chain recombines TRBV18 with TRBJ2-3; perhaps TRBD1 as D (6 bases). In germline, CDR1 is KGHSH, CDR2 LQKENI. V was cut by 5 bases and J by 1 base, with 13 bases left in between. This CDR3 contains 15 residues. CDR3 loop: CASSANRAGTDTQYF. The CDR3 region has the DNA TGTGCCAGCTCAGCAAACAGGGCGGGCACAGATACGCAGTATTTT. Based on the CDR3 plus reference TRBV18 and TRBJ2-3, the full variable domain is NAGVMQNPRHLVRRRGQEARLRCSPMKGHSHVYWYRQLPEEGLKFMVYLQKENIIDESGMPKERFSAEFPKEGPSILRIQQVVRGDSAAYFCASSANRAGTDTQYFGPGTRLTVL.

The CDR3 loop is CASSPSTGRRIQPQHF. Written as DNA, the CDR3 is TGTGCCAGCTCACCATCGACAGGGCGAAGGATACAGCCCCAGCATTTT. The chain has TRBV18 and TRBJ1-5, with TRBD1 matching 7 bases. The CDR3 sequence is 16 residues long. Germline CDR1 reads KGHSH; CDR2 reads LQKENI. The J segment lost 7 bases and the V segment lost 2 bases, leaving 11 bases of the junction unmatched.

On this clone: Other DNA sequences from this sample encode an identical CDR3 as well. The V gene is TRBV28, the J gene TRBJ1-3; D is undetermined. Trimming removed 3 bases at V and 5 bases at J, with 11 bases between. Germline V lookup: CDR1 MDHEN, CDR2 SYDVKM. The CDR3 length is 14 residues. CDR3 nucleotide sequence: TGTGCCAGCAGTTTCCGAGACAACCGAAACACCATATATTTT. Translation: CASSFRDNRNTIYF.

This chain joins TRBV27 and TRBJ2-5, with 7 bases lining up with TRBD1. V trimming: 3 bases; J trimming: 2 bases; junction bases outside the gene matches: 9. The CDR3 has 16 amino acids. The germline V gene encodes CDR1 MNHEY and CDR2 SMNVEV (reference sequence). The CDR3 region is CASSLFLTGDQETQYF. As DNA, the CDR3 is TGTGCCAGCAGTTTGTTCCTCACAGGGGATCAAGAGACCCAGTACTTC.

The V and J genes are TRBV4-1 and TRBJ2-1; unclear D gene. Germline values: CDR1 MGHRA, CDR2 YSYEKL. Trimming removed 0 bases at V and 7 bases at J, with 13 bases between. The CDR3 is 15 amino acids. The CDR3: CASSQDMGSYNEQFF. The DNA for the CDR3 is TGCGCCAGCAGCCAAGATATGGGCAGTTATAATGAGCAGTTCTTC.

The rearrangement joins TRBV12-3 or TRBV12-4 to TRBJ1-1; D remains unclear. The CDR3 loop spans 13 amino acids. V lost 7 bases, J lost 1 base, and 10 bases lay in between. The CDR3 DNA is TGTGCCAGCACCTTGACTCGGAACACTGAAGCTTTCTTT. Translating gives CASTLTRNTEAFF.

The chain joins TRBV29-1 to TRBJ1-3, with unresolved D. Trimming left V 7 bases short and J 7 bases short, with 14 bases between. Germline V gene sequence: CDR1 SQVTM, CDR2 ANQGSEA. This CDR3 contains 12 residues. The CDR3 nucleotides are TGCAGCGCCCGGGATTCGGGGAACACCATATATTTT. This gives the protein CSARDSGNTIYF.

This clone was recorded a few times. The chain links TRBV28 to TRBJ1-5; 7 nucleotides align to TRBD1. CDR3 size: 15 residues. The germline V gene has CDR1 MDHEN and CDR2 SYDVKM. Germline trimming cut 4 bases from V and 4 bases from J; bases unmatched to any gene: 7. Written as DNA, the CDR3 is TGTGCCAGCAGTTCACTAGGACAGGATAATCAGCCCCAGCATTTT. It encodes CASSSLGQDNQPQHF.

The V call is TRBV18, the J call TRBJ1-5, with 9 bases matching TRBD1. CDR1 and CDR2 (germline): KGHSH, LQKENI. The CDR3 has 15 residues. Trimming removed 2 bases from V and 2 bases from J; junction bases left unmatched: 1. CDR3 residues: CASSPRTGGNQPQHF. The CDR3 DNA follows: TGTGCCAGCTCACCAAGGACAGGGGGCAATCAGCCCCAGCATTTT.

This chain links TRBV10-3 with TRBJ2-5; 9 bases agree with TRBD1. Germline values: CDR1 ENHRY, CDR2 SYGVKD. V gave up 3 bases and J gave up 2 bases; unmatched junction bases: 10. The CDR3 loop spans 17 amino acids. CDR3 sequence: CAISDPAGTGKQETQYF. The CDR3 nucleotides are TGTGCCATCAGTGACCCCGCCGGGACAGGGAAACAAGAGACCCAGTACTTC.

CDR3 nucleotide sequence: TGTGCCAGCACTAAATCAGGAAAAGCTTTCTTT. Translation gives CASTKSGKAFF. The V gene is TRBV6-5, the J gene TRBJ1-1, with unresolved D. The germline V gene has CDR1 MNHEY and CDR2 SVGAGI. The CDR3 consists of 11 residues. V was cut by 7 bases and J by 9 bases, with 12 bases left in between.

In this sample, this clone turned up many times. V gene TRBV2 combines with J gene TRBJ1-2; D gene uncertain. CDR3 length: 12 residues. V lost 6 bases, J lost 8 bases, and 13 bases lay in between. CDR1 and CDR2 from the germline V gene are SNHLY and FYNNEI. The CDR3 spells CASRITFEGYTF. The CDR3 DNA follows: TGTGCCAGCAGGATCACATTTGAAGGCTACACCTTC.

V and J are TRBV2 and TRBJ1-1; D unclear. Germline assignment: CDR1 SNHLY and CDR2 FYNNEI. With 1 base removed from V and 4 bases from J, the gap between germline ends came to 7 bases. The CDR3 totals 13 residues. The CDR3 region is CASSEEAGTEAFF. CDR3 nucleotides: TGTGCCAGCAGTGAAGAGGCAGGCACTGAAGCTTTCTTT.

This clone was picked up one time. V usage is TRBV18 and J usage is TRBJ1-4, with D possibly being TRBD1 (6 bases). V gave up 3 bases and J gave up 0 bases, with 11 bases separating them. The CDR3 sequence is 16 residues long. Germline CDR1 reads KGHSH; CDR2 reads LQKENI. DNA for the CDR3: TGTGCCAGCTCACCGCCAAACAGGGCAACTAATGAAAAACTGTTTTTT. Translation gives CASSPPNRATNEKLFF.

The CDR3 nucleotides read TGTGCCAGCAGTGAAATCCGGGGAAATGAAGCTTTCTTT. Translation gives CASSEIRGNEAFF. The chain carries TRBV25-1 and TRBJ1-1, with unresolved D. V gave up 2 bases and J gave up 7 bases, with 11 bases separating them. The CDR3 totals 13 residues. Germline values: CDR1 MGHDK, CDR2 SYGVNS.

The V call is TRBV2, the J call TRBJ1-5; 7 bases agree with TRBD1. The CDR3 totals 15 residues. The V gene end was trimmed by 7 bases and the J gene end by 3 bases; junction bases not matched to a gene: 9. From germline, CDR1 is SNHLY and CDR2 FYNNEI. The CDR3 DNA follows: TGTGCCAGCAACGGAGGGGGCCCGAACAATCAGCCCCAGCATTTT. The encoded protein is CASNGGGPNNQPQHF.

The J gene is TRBJ2-7, the V gene TRBV24-1; unclear D gene. Germline CDR1 reads KGHDR; CDR2 reads SFDVKD. The CDR3 is 13 amino acids. Trimming cost V 2 bases and J 4 bases, with 8 bases left between them. Here the CDR3 reads CATSDSPGYEQYF. The CDR3 coding sequence is TGTGCCACCAGTGATTCTCCAGGATACGAGCAGTACTTC.

The table lists this clone with a count of one. This sequence joins TRBV28 and TRBJ1-4, with a possible D match to TRBD1 (5 bases). The CDR3 contains 17 residues. Germline CDR1 is MDHEN and CDR2 is SYDVKM. The ends were cut back, 7 bases at V and 8 bases at J, with 26 bases in the middle. The CDR3 protein is CASTRTAGFSLYEKLFF. CDR3 sequence (DNA): TGTGCCAGCACCCGAACGGCAGGGTTTTCATTGTACGAAAAACTGTTTTTT.